This paragraph reports one T cell receptor beta chain. The antigen is undetermined. TCRdb analysed the reads with MiXCR anew, one entry per CDR3 protein. The repertoire consists of about 920,000 distinct CDR3 sequences, with under 40% occurring once and the leading ten covering around 15%. These data belong to a study of T cell repertoires in cytomegalovirus infection. Overall study: Well-studied HLA-B-restricted epitopes and recently identified HLA-C-restricted epitopes of CMV were both used in the study. Indicated by public TCR beta signatures were CMV infection and matching HLA type.

The CDR3 is 13 amino acids. J gave up 4 bases and V 8 bases, and 7 bases lay outside the gene matches. Germline CDR1 is ENHRY and CDR2 is SYGVKD. Study results and limitations: Identification of carriers of CMV plus the relevant HLA was achieved through cumulative public TCR beta family frequency.

This clonotype originated in a human donor in good health (CMV status not recorded). Some clones in this sample may be carry-over from other donors' samples. The chain combines TRBV10-3 with TRBJ1-2, with 7 bases that match TRBD1. Material: cultured CD8+ T cells from PBMCs, obtained from culture after CMV antigen stimulation. The chain's CDR3 is CAIGYRGLYGYTF. CDR3 in DNA: TGTGCCATCGGATACAGGGGTCTCTATGGCTACACCTTC.